The 6 T cell receptor beta chains presented below share a single source sample, sequenced in a study of T cells in Graves' hyperthyroidism and ophthalmopathy. Amplification yielded TCR beta CDR3 regions, with RNA transcripts as the source. The primer set for the first-round RT-PCR of the TCR CDR3 was HTBI. TCRdb processed the multiplex PCR reads anew with MiXCR; each CDR3 protein has one entry. The sample carries over 550,000 distinct CDR3 sequences, approximately 15% recorded once. The specimen sequenced was blood. These receptors were obtained from a woman between 18 and 30 years old with Graves' hyperthyroidism.

V is TRBV30 and J is TRBJ1-6; the match to TRBD1 covers 9 bases. Germline lookup yields CDR1 GTSNPN and CDR2 SVGIG (reference sequence). Trimming at V came to 0 bases and at J to 9 bases, leaving 3 bases not matched to a gene. The CDR3 length is 14 residues. The CDR3 DNA is TGTGCCTGGAGTGTGGGACAGGGAAGTTCACCCCTCCACTTT. Its translation: CAWSVGQGSSPLHF.

This clonotype appeared a few times. This chain connects TRBV28 to TRBJ2-1, with TRBD2 identical over 7 bases. The length of the CDR3 is 15 residues. From germline, CDR1 is MDHEN and CDR2 SYDVKM. The ends lost 4 bases at V and 3 bases at J; junction bases unmatched: 6. The CDR3: CASSSASGYYNEQFF. In DNA form, the CDR3 reads TGTGCCAGCAGTTCCGCTAGCGGTTACTACAATGAGCAGTTCTTC.

The chain joins TRBV6-6 to TRBJ2-7; 7 nucleotides agree with TRBD1. This CDR3 contains 16 residues. The V and J ends lost 0 bases and 5 bases, in that order; junction bases with no gene match: 10. Per the germline V gene, CDR1 is MNHNY and CDR2 is SVGAGI (reference sequence). Here the CDR3 DNA reads TGTGCCAGCAGTTACTCGTTCACCAACAGGGGCGACGAGCAGTACTTC. Translating it yields CASSYSFTNRGDEQYF.

This clonotype was recorded a few times. This chain uses TRBV6-5 with TRBJ1-5, with D uncertain. There are 13 residues in the CDR3. Looked up from germline, CDR1 is MNHEY and CDR2 is SVGAGI. V lost 0 bases to trimming and J lost 6 bases, with 6 bases between them. The chain's CDR3 is CASSYSSGQPQHF. The DNA for the CDR3 is TGTGCCAGCAGTTACTCAAGCGGTCAGCCCCAGCATTTT.

This clonotype was found many times. The chain combines TRBV7-6 with TRBJ2-3, with D perhaps TRBD2 (5 bases). Germline V gene sequence: CDR1 SGHVS, CDR2 FNYEAQ. The CDR3 is 14 residues long. V was shortened by 3 bases and J by 6 bases, with 13 bases between the two germline ends. The CDR3 region is CASSFNEGMDTQYF. CDR3 nucleotide sequence: TGTGCCAGCAGCTTTAATGAGGGTATGGATACGCAGTATTTT.

This clonotype was counted only a few times. The CDR3 protein is CSARVTATGTEAFF. DNA of the CDR3: TGCAGTGCTAGAGTTACTGCGACTGGCACTGAAGCTTTCTTT. The rearrangement links TRBV20-1 to TRBJ1-1; D is ambiguous. Germline-derived CDR1 and CDR2 are DFQATT and SNEGSKA (reference sequence). Deletions cut 1 base from V and 4 bases from J, with 13 bases between. This CDR3 has 14 residues.